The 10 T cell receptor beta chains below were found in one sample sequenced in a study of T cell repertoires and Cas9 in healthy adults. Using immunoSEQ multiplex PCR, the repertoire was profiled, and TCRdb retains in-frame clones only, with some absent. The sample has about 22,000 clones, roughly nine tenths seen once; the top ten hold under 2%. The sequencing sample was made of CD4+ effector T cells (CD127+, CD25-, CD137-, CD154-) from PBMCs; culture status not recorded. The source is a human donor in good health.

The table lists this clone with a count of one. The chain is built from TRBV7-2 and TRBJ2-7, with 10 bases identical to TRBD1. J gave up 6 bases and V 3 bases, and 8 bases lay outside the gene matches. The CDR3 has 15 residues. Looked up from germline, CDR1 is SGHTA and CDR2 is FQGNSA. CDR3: CASSFHRTGGSEQYF. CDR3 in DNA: TGTGCCAGCAGCTTTCACAGGACAGGGGGATCCGAGCAGTACTTC.

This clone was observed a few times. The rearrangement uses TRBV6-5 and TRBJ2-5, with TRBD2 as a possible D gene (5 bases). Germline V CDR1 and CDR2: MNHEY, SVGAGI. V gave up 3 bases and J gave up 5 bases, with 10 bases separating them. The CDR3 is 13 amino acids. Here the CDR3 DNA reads TGTGCCAGCAGTTATGACACGGGGGAGACCCAGTACTTC. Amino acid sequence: CASSYDTGETQYF.

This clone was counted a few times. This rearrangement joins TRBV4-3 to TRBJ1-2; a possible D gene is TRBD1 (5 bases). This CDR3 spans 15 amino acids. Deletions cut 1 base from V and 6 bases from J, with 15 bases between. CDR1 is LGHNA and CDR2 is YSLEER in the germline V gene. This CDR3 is CASSQGPGWGDGYTF. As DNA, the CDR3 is TGCGCCAGCAGCCAAGGCCCGGGGTGGGGGGATGGCTACACCTTC.

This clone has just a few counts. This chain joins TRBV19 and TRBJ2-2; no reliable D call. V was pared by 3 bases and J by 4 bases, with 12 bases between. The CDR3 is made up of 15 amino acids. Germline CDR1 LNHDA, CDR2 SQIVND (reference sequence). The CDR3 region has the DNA TGTGCCAGTAGTATTCAAAGCCGCGGCACCGGGGAGCTGTTTTTT. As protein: CASSIQSRGTGELFF.

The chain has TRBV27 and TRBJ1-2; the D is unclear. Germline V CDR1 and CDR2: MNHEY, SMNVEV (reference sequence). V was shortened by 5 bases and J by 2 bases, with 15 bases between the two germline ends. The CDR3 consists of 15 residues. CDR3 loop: CASSPRTALNYGYTF. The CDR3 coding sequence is TGTGCCAGCAGTCCTCGTACAGCTTTAAACTATGGCTACACCTTC.

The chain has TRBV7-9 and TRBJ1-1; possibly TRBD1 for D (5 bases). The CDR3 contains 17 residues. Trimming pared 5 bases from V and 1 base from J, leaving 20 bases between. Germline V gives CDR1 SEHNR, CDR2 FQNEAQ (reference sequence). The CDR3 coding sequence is TGTGCCAGCAGCCCTAGAGGGGCTTTGGGTGGGAACACTGAAGCTTTCTTT. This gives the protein CASSPRGALGGNTEAFF.

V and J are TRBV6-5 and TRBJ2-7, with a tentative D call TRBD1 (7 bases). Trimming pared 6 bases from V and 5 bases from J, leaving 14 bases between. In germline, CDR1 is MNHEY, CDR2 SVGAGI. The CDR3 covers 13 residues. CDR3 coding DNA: TGTGCCAGCAGGCCGGGACAGCGGGACGAGCAGTACTTC. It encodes CASRPGQRDEQYF.

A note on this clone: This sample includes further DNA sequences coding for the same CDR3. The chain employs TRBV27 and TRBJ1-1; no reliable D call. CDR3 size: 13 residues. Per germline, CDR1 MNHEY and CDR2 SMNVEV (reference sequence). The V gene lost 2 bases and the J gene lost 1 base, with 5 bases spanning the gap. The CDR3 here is CASSLSRNTEAFF. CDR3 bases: TGTGCCAGCAGTTTAAGCCGGAACACTGAAGCTTTCTTT.

CDR3 bases: TGTGCCAGCAGTTACTCGAGTCCGGGGCCCCTGGGGGGACTGTTTTTT. Translation: CASSYSSPGPLGGLFF. This chain joins TRBV6-5 and TRBJ1-4; possible D gene TRBD1, 5 bases. CDR3 length: 16 amino acids. In germline, CDR1 is MNHEY, CDR2 SVGAGI. The germline V and J ends were trimmed by 0 bases and 13 bases, with 21 bases remaining between them.

The DNA of the CDR3 is TGTGCCAGCAGTGAGGGAGATAGCAATCAGCCCCAGCATTTT. It yields the protein CASSEGDSNQPQHF. The chain is built from TRBV2 and TRBJ1-5; no clear D. The CDR3 totals 14 residues. V was shortened by 3 bases and J by 0 bases, with 6 bases between the two germline ends. Per germline, CDR1 SNHLY and CDR2 FYNNEI. Looking up the rest from reference TRBV2 and TRBJ1-5 gives the full variable domain: EPEVTQTPSHQVTQMGQEVILRCVPISNHLYFYWYRQILGQKVEFLVSFYNNEISEKSEIFDDQFSVERPDGSNFTLKIRSTKLEDSAMYFCASSEGDSNQPQHFGDGTRLSIL.